This is a list of T cell receptor beta chains from one sample in a study of tumor and adjacent non-tumor tissue in lung cancer. TCRdb passed the multiplex PCR reads through MiXCR, listing each CDR3 protein once. The sample holds 110,000 or so distinct CDR3 sequences, 60% to 65% seen once. Sequenced: distant non-tumor lung tissue. Every receptor here comes from a man aged 55 to 70 with non-small cell lung cancer. Each CDR3 is given with its conserved first and last residue. Fields, in order: clone size, V gene, D gene, J gene, CDR3 DNA, CDR3 protein. The D gene is left open where the match is weak. Size tells how often a clone was seen (once, few, many) or the class of an expanded clone, and some rows leave it out.

few,TRBV20-1,NA,TRBJ2-3,TGCAGTGTTTTGATTGGGGATACGCAGTATTTT,CSVLIGDTQYF
NA,TRBV29-1,NA,TRBJ2-1,TGCAGTGTTGCTTCGGGACGGGTGGATGATGAGCAGTTCTTC,CSVASGRVDDEQFF
NA,TRBV29-1,NA,TRBJ2-7,TGCAGCGTTATTCCCCGGGGAAAGGAAACCTACGAGCAGTACTTC,CSVIPRGKETYEQYF
few,TRBV20-1,NA,TRBJ2-2,TGCAGTGCAAATACAAGGGGCCTGTACACCGGGGAGCTGTTTTTT,CSANTRGLYTGELFF
NA,TRBV11-3,TRBD1,TRBJ2-6,TGTGCCAGCGGTCCAGGGACAGGGAACTCTGAGGCCAACGTCCTGACTTTC,CASGPGTGNSEANVLTF
NA,TRBV6-5,NA,TRBJ2-7,TGTGCTAGCATTTACTCGCGGGCCCACGAGCAATACTTC,CASIYSRAHEQYF
NA,TRBV11-2,NA,TRBJ2-1,TGTGCCACCGGGAAGGCGGGTGCGGTAGGAGAGCAGTTCTTC,CATGKAGAVGEQFF
few,TRBV20-1,TRBD1,TRBJ2-2,TGCAGTGCTAGAAGACAGGGGGTAGACACCGGGGAGCTGTTTTTT,CSARRQGVDTGELFF
many,TRBV6-5,NA,TRBJ1-6,TGTGCCAGCAGTTACGGTGTAGGGGTTTCACCCCTCCACTTT,CASSYGVGVSPLHF
many,TRBV5-4,NA,TRBJ2-3,TGTGCCAGCAGCTTGGAGGCGGGCACAGATACGCAGTATTTT,CASSLEAGTDTQYF
NA,TRBV12-3/TRBV12-4,TRBD2,TRBJ2-7,TGTACCAGCAGACCTAGCGGGAGGGTTTTCTACGAGCAGTATTTC,CTSRPSGRVFYEQYF
NA,TRBV11-3,TRBD2,TRBJ2-1,TGTGCCAGCAGCACCGGGACTAGCGGGGCTTACGATGAGCAGTTCTTT,CASSTGTSGAYDEQFF
NA,TRBV4-1,NA,TRBJ1-5,TGCGCCAGTAGCCAAGGGGTGCAGCCCCAGCATTTT,CASSQGVQPQHF
few,TRBV6-6,TRBD1,TRBJ2-7,TGTGCCAGCAGCCTGACAGGGGGTGCTTCCGAGCAGCACTTC,CASSLTGGASEQHF
NA,TRBV6-1,NA,TRBJ1-5,TGTGCCAACAGTGAAGAGCGGGGGAGGGCGACTTATCTGCCCCAGCATTTT,CANSEERGRATYLPQHF
few,TRBV20-1,NA,TRBJ2-3,TGCAGTGCTAGAGTTTGGGGAGCGAGGGTTTTGGCAGATACGCAGTATTTT,CSARVWGARVLADTQYF
many,TRBV2,TRBD1,TRBJ2-1,TGTGCCAGCAGTGAAGAGGGACAGGGGATGGGCAATGAGCAGTTCTTC,CASSEEGQGMGNEQFF
NA,TRBV6-2/TRBV6-3,NA,TRBJ2-1,TGTGCCAGTAGTGGGCGTGGGGCTAGAGGGAGGCTCGGGGGATACAATGAGCAGTTCTTC,CASSGRGARGRLGGYNEQFF
NA,TRBV5-5,NA,TRBJ2-3,TGTGCCAGCAGCTTGGATGGGCACACGGATACGCCGTATTTT,CASSLDGHTDTPYF
NA,TRBV2,NA,TRBJ2-2,TGTGCCAGCAGTGACGACGGGGAGCTGTTTTTT,CASSDDGELFF
many,TRBV5-5,NA,TRBJ2-5,TGTGCCAGCAGCCCCTTGGGGGGATTCCAAGAGACCCAGTACTTC,CASSPLGGFQETQYF
NA,TRBV4-1,NA,TRBJ1-6,TGCGCCAGCAGCCAAGAGGGACATTCACCCCACCATTTT,CASSQEGHSPHHF
NA,TRBV11-2,NA,TRBJ2-5,TGTGCCAGGAACTTGGTCCCCCCAGGAGGAGAGACCCAGTACTTC,CARNLVPPGGETQYF
NA,TRBV12-3/TRBV12-4,TRBD1,TRBJ2-7,TGTGCCAGCAGGCTTAGACAGGGTTCCTATGAGCAGTACTTC,CASRLRQGSYEQYF
NA,TRBV24-1,NA,TRBJ2-1,TGTGCCACCAGTGACCACGGGGCGGAACGAAGTTCCTACATTGAGCAGTTCTTC,CATSDHGAERSSYIEQFF
many,TRBV29-1,NA,TRBJ2-4,TGCAGCGTTGATACCGTAGCCAAAAACATTCAGTACTTC,CSVDTVAKNIQYF
few,TRBV5-4,TRBD2,TRBJ2-1,TGTGCCAGCAACTCCGGGACTAGCGGGAAAGATGAGCAGTTCTTC,CASNSGTSGKDEQFF
NA,TRBV12-3/TRBV12-4,NA,TRBJ1-1,TGTGCCAGCAGTTTTGGGCAGTTGAACACTGAAGCTTTCTTT,CASSFGQLNTEAFF
NA,TRBV5-1,TRBD2,TRBJ2-1,TGCGCCAGTGCCCTGGAAGGGAGGGCCAATGAACAGTTCTTC,CASALEGRANEQFF
few,TRBV28,NA,TRBJ2-7,TGTGCCAGCACCCGGACCAGGGAGACATCCTACGAGCAGTACTTC,CASTRTRETSYEQYF
NA,TRBV7-9,NA,TRBJ2-7,TGTGCCAGCAGCTTCAACGGGGGACAAAGAAAGGAACAGTACTTC,CASSFNGGQRKEQYF
NA,TRBV13,TRBD2,TRBJ2-2,TGTGCCAGCAGCCTTACGACTAGCGAGAACACCGGGGAGCTGCCTTTT,CASSLTTSENTGELPF
NA,TRBV12-3/TRBV12-4,TRBD1,TRBJ1-5,TGTGCCAGCAGAACGACAGGGCGAAATCAACTCCAGCATTTT,CASRTTGRNQLQHF
NA,TRBV11-2,NA,TRBJ2-7,TGTTCCAGCAGCGCTGGTACTCGCACCTACGAGCAGTACTTC,CSSSAGTRTYEQYF
NA,TRBV6-1,NA,TRBJ2-7,TGTGCCAGCAGTGTAACCCCCCCCGCGAAAAACCTCCTCTCCTACGAGCAGTACTTC,CASSVTPPAKNLLSYEQYF
NA,TRBV6-2/TRBV6-3,NA,TRBJ1-1,TGTGTCAGCAGTTACACACAGGGCGGCGCTGAAGCTTTCTTT,CVSSYTQGGAEAFF
once,TRBV11-2,TRBD1,TRBJ2-7,TGTGCCAGCAGCCTCCGTGACAGGGTCCACGAGCAGTACTTC,CASSLRDRVHEQYF
NA,TRBV5-1,TRBD1,TRBJ1-5,TGCGCCATCAGCTTGACAGGGGATCAGCCCCAGCATTTT,CAISLTGDQPQHF
many,TRBV12-3/TRBV12-4,TRBD1,TRBJ2-1,TGTGCCAGCAGTGCGAGAACAGGGGTCTCCTACAATGAGCAGTTCTTC,CASSARTGVSYNEQFF
NA,TRBV6-6,NA,TRBJ2-7,TGTGCCAGCAGTTACGCCAGGGGAGGCGAGCAATACTTC,CASSYARGGEQYF
NA,TRBV20-1,NA,TRBJ1-1,TGCAGCGCTAGGATAGGCCCCGGTATGAACACTGAAGCTTTCTTT,CSARIGPGMNTEAFF
NA,TRBV4-1,NA,TRBJ2-1,TGCGCCAGCAACCAAGTGAGGAGGGCTAGTTGTGACCACAATGAGCAGTTCTTC,CASNQVRRASCDHNEQFF
NA,TRBV6-6,NA,TRBJ2-1,TGTGCCACCAGTTCATCGGGAGCAGGAAGCGATGAGCAGTTCTTC,CATSSSGAGSDEQFF
NA,TRBV12-3/TRBV12-4,NA,TRBJ2-7,TGCGCCAGCAGTTTAAGGGGCAGTCTAGCCTACGAGCAGTACTTC,CASSLRGSLAYEQYF
NA,TRBV19,NA,TRBJ2-2,TGTGCCAGTAGTCAATCAGGAACCGGGGAGCTGTTTTTT,CASSQSGTGELFF
many,TRBV6-1,NA,TRBJ2-2,TGTGCCAGCAAGAAAGCGGGTCCCGACACCGGGGAGCTGTTTTTT,CASKKAGPDTGELFF
once,TRBV20-1,NA,TRBJ2-5,TGCAGTGCTAGAGAAGGGGTAGGGTGGGAGAGCAAGTACTTC,CSAREGVGWESKYF
few,TRBV10-3,NA,TRBJ1-2,TGTGCCATCAGTGGAACGACTGCGGCGGAGGGCTACACCTTC,CAISGTTAAEGYTF
many,TRBV12-3/TRBV12-4,NA,TRBJ2-3,TGTGCCAGCAGTTTTTCCCCCTATCAGGACCCTCGAGGTACAGATACGCAGTATTTT,CASSFSPYQDPRGTDTQYF
NA,TRBV4-2,TRBD2,TRBJ2-7,TGTGCCGGCAGCCAAGTTGGATCGGGAGGGCTGGAGTACGAGCAATACTTC,CAGSQVGSGGLEYEQYF
NA,TRBV11-3,NA,TRBJ2-1,TGTGCCAGGAGCATAGAACAGGGAGGATGGAATGAGCAGTTCTTC,CARSIEQGGWNEQFF
NA,TRBV28,NA,TRBJ2-5,TGTGCCAGCAGTGGAGACAGGAGACAAGAGACCCAGTACTTC,CASSGDRRQETQYF
NA,TRBV4-1,TRBD2,TRBJ2-7,TGCGCCAGCAGCCGAGCGGGAGGGAGTAGTGGGCAGTACTTC,CASSRAGGSSGQYF